The entry that follows covers one T cell receptor beta chain sequence. What it recognizes is unknown. These data are taken from a study of cytomegalovirus exposure and HLA in healthy donors. About the study: Assignment to the Caucasian-associated ancestry cluster applied to approximately 80% of the approximately 400 genotyped donors.

V shed 0 bases and J 8 bases; nucleotides not matched to a gene: 5. This CDR3 has 15 residues. Germline lookup yields CDR1 SGDLS and CDR2 YYNGEE. 60 Vbeta and 13 Jbeta primers were used in PCR. How the authors handled the data: A follow-up analysis tallied 65 million to 80 million unique TCR beta chains, roughly 11 million shared. TCRdb's table, derived via immunoSEQ multiplex PCR, lists solely in-frame clones and lacks some. V, J and clone size were drawn from that table, and D and trimming were deduced from the DNA. The profile covers approximately 110,000 clones, with 80% appearing a single time and approximately 7.2% taken by the ten largest. General study findings and limits: Previously analyzed data showed that most TCR beta V segments were productive at a frequency of about 87% or about 30%. The analysis excluded some indistinguishable V segments, including TRBV6-2 and TRBV6-3.

Sequenced input: PBMCs. V is TRBV9 and J is TRBJ2-1, with 10 bases identical to TRBD2. The TCR originated in a man aged 25 to 40 in good health and CMV-seropositive. The DNA for the CDR3 is TGTGCCAGCAGCGTAGAAGCGGGGGGGTTTTATGAGCAGTTCTTC. Its protein product is CASSVEAGGFYEQFF.